This TCR beta chain was sequenced in a study of shared clonotypes between healthy human individuals. For sorted subsets, about 0.2 ug DNA per replicate equaled roughly 29,000 T cell genomes. The method was immunoSEQ multiplex PCR; TCRdb's version includes in-frame clones alone and lacks a portion of them. This table holds 850,000 to 1,200,000 clones, more than 65% found once. A few counts support this clone. Other DNA sequences in the same sample also yield this CDR3. The V gene's germline CDR1 is SGDLS and CDR2 YYNGEE. The V and J ends lost 4 bases and 2 bases respectively, with 8 bases between them. The CDR3 is 13 residues long. The authors divided CD4+ cells into CD45RA+ naive and CD45RA-negative memory subsets.

Sample: memory CD4+ T cells sorted from blood. The subset: CD45RA-negative fraction. V and J are TRBV9 and TRBJ2-3; D is undetermined. The sequence came from a man aged 18 to 29 in good health. DNA of the CDR3: TGTGCCAGCAGCCCTCACCCCACAGATACGCAGTATTTT. Protein: CASSPHPTDTQYF. Complete variable domain (other parts from reference TRBV9 and TRBJ2-3): DSGVTQTPKHLITATGQRVTLRCSPRSGDLSVYWYQQSLDQGLQFLIQYYNGEERAKGNILERFSAQQFPDLHSELNLSSLELGDSALYFCASSPHPTDTQYFGPGTRLTVL.